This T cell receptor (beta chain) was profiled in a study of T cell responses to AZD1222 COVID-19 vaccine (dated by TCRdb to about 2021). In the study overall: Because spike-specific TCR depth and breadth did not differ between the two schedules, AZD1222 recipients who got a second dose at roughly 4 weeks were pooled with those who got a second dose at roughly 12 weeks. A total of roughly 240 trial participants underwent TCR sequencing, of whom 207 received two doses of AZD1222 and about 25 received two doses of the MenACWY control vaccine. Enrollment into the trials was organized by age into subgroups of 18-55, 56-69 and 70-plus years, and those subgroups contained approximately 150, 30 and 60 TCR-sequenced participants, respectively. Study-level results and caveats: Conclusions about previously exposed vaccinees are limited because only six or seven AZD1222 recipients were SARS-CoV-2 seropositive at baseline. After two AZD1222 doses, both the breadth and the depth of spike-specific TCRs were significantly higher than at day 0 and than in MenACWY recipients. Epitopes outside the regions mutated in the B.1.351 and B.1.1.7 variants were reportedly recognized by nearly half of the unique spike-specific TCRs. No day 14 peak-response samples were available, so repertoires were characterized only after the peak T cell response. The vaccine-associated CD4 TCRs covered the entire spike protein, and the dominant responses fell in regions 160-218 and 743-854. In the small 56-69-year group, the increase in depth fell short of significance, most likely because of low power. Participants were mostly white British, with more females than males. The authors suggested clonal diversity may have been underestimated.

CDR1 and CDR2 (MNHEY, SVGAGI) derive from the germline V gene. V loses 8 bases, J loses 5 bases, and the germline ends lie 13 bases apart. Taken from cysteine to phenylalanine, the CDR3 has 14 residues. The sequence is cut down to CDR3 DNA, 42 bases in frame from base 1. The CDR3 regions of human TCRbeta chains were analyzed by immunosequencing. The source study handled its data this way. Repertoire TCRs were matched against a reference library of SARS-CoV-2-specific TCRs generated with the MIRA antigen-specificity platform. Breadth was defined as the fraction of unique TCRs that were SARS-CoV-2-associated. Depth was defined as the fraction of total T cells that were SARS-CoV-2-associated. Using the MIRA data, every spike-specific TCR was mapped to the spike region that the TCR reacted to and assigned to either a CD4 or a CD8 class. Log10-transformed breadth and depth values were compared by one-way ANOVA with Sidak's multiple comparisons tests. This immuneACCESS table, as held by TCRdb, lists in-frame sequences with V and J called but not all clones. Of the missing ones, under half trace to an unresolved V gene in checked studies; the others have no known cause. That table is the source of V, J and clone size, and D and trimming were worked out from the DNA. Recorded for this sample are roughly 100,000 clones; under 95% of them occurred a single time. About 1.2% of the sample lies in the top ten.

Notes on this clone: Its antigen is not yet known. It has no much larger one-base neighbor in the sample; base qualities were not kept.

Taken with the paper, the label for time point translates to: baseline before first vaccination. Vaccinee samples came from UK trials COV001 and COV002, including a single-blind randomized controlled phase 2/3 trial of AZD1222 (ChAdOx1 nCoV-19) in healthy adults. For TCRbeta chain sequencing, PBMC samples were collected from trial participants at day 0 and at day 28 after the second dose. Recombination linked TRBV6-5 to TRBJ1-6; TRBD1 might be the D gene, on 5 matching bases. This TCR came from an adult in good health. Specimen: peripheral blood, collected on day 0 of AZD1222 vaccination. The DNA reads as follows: TGTGCCAGCTGGGGGAATAGGGATAATTCACCCCTCCACTTT. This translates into CASWGNRDNSPLHF.